Only a few counts were recorded for the clone carrying this T cell receptor (beta chain). This CDR3 has 14 amino acids. V was pared by 2 bases and J by 1 base, with 8 bases between. Germline CDR1 and CDR2: KGHSH and LQKENI. MiXCR, applied by TCRdb to the 5' RACE reads, yields one record per CDR3 protein. The table lists around 62,000 distinct CDR3 sequences, about 19% of them singletons. This specimen belongs to a study of HIV-infected patients and healthy controls. The chain combines TRBV18 with TRBJ2-5; D is uncertain. This sequence was found in a human donor in good health. Specimen: CD4+ T cells from blood. CDR3 bases: TGTGCCAGCTCACCAGGCCAGTTCCAAGAGACCCAGTACTTC. Translated: CASSPGQFQETQYF.